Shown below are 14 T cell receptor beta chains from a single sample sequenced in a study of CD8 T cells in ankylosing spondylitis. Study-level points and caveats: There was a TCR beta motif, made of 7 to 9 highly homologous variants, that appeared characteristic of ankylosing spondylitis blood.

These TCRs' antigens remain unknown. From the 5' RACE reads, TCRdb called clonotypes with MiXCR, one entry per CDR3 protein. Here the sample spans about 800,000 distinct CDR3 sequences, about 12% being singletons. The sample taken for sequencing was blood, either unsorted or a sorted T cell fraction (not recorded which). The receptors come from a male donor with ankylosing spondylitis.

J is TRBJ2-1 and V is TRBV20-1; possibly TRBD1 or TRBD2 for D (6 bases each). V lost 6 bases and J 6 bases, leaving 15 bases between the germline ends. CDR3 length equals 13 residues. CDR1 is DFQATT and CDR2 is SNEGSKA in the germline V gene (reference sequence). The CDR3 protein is CSAGGRVRNEQFF. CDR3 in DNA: TGCAGTGCGGGGGGCCGGGTTCGCAATGAGCAGTTCTTC.

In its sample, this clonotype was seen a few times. The CDR3 protein is CSARLPSSENQPQHF. CDR3 DNA sequence: TGCAGTGCTAGGTTGCCGTCAAGCGAGAATCAGCCCCAGCATTTT. The chain joins TRBV20-1 to TRBJ1-5; D is ambiguous. V gave up 3 bases and J gave up 4 bases, with 16 bases separating them. This CDR3 region has 15 residues. The germline V gene encodes CDR1 DFQATT and CDR2 SNEGSKA (reference sequence).

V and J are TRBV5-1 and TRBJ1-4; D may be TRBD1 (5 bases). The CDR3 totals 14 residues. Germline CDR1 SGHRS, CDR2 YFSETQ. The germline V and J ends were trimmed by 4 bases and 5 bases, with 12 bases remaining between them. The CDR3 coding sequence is TGCGCCAGCAGCCCGGTGGGGGAGAATGAAAAACTGTTTTTT. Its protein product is CASSPVGENEKLFF.

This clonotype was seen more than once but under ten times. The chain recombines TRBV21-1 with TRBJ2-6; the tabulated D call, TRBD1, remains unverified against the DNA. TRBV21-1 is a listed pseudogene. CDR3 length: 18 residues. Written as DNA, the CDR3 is TGTGCCAGCAGCGCCTCACCGGGACCGTGCTCTGGGGCCAACGTCCTGACTTTC. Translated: CASSASPGPCSGANVLTF.

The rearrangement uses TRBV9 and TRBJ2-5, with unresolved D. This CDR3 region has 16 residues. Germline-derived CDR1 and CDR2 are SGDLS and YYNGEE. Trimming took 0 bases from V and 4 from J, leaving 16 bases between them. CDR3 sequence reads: CASSVGLRGMGETQYF. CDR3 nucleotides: TGTGCCAGCAGCGTAGGGTTAAGAGGTATGGGAGAGACCCAGTACTTC.

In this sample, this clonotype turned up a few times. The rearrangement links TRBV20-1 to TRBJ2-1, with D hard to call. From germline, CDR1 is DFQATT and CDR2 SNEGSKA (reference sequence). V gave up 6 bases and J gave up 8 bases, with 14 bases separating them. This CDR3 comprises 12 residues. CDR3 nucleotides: TGCAGTGCAAAGGTAACCCCCGATGAGCAGTTCTTC. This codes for CSAKVTPDEQFF.

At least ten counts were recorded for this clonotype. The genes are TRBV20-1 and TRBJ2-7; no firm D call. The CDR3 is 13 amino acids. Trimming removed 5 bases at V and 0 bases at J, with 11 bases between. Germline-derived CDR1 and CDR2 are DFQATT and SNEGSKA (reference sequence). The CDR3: CSAFDGFSYEQYF. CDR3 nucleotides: TGCAGTGCTTTTGACGGGTTCTCCTACGAGCAGTACTTC.

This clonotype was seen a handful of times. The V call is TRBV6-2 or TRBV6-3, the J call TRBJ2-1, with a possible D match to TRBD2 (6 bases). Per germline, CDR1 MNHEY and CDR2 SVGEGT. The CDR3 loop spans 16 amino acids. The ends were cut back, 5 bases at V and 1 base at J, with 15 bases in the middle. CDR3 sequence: CASSDPGTQSYNEQFF. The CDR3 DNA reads TGTGCCAGCAGTGACCCCGGGACTCAGTCCTACAATGAGCAGTTCTTC.

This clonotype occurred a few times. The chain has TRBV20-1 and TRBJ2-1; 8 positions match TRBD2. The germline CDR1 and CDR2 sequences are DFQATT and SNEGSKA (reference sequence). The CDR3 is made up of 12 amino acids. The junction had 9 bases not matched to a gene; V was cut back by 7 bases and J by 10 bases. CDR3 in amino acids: CSVGTRRREQFF. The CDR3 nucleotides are TGCAGTGTGGGGACTAGGAGGAGAGAGCAGTTCTTC.

The CDR3 DNA is TGCGCCAGCAGCCTCCAAGAGGGGGGGGAGCAGTACTTC. As protein: CASSLQEGGEQYF. This chain links TRBV5-1 with TRBJ2-7, with a weak D call TRBD2 (7 bases). The ends were cut back, 4 bases at V and 7 bases at J, with 15 bases in the middle. The CDR3 totals 13 residues. The germline V gene encodes CDR1 SGHRS and CDR2 YFSETQ.

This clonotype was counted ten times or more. CDR3 bases: TGTGCCAGCAAACCTAGCGGGCTCCTCTACGAGCAGTACTTC. Translating gives CASKPSGLLYEQYF. This sequence joins TRBV6-2 or TRBV6-3 and TRBJ2-7; TRBD2 matches 8 bases. V shed 7 bases, J shed 3 bases, and the junction held 8 bases outside the gene matches. This CDR3 comprises 14 residues. Germline loops: CDR1 MNHEY, CDR2 SVGEGT.

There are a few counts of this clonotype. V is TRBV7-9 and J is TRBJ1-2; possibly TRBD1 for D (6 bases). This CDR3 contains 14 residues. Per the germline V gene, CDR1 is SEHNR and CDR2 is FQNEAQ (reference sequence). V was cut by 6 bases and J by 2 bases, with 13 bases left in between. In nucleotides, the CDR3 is TGTGCCAGCAGACAAGATGGACAGAACTATGGCTACACCTTC. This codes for CASRQDGQNYGYTF.

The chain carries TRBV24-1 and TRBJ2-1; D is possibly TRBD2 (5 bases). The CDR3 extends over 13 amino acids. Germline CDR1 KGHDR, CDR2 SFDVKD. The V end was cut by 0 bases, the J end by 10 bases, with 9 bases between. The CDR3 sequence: CATSDLRENEQFF. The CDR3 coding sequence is TGTGCCACCAGTGATTTGAGGGAGAACGAGCAGTTCTTC.

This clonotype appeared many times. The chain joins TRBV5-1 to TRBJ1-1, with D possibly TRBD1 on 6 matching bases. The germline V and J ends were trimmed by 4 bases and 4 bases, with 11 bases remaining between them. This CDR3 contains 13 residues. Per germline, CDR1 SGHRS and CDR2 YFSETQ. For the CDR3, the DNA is TGCGCCAGCAGCCTCCAACAGGGCACTGAAGCTTTCTTT. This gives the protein CASSLQQGTEAFF. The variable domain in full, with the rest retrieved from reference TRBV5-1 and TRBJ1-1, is KAGVTQTPRYLIKTRGQQVTLSCSPISGHRSVSWYQQTPGQGLQFLFEYFSETQRNKGNFPGRFSGRQFSNSRSEMNVSTLELGDSALYLCASSLQQGTEAFFGQGTRLTVV.